This TCR beta chain derives from a study of blood T cell repertoires in COVID-19. Sequenced by immunoSEQ multiplex PCR; TCRdb stores in-frame clones only, minus some. This sample has 150,000 to 200,000 clones, with roughly 85% found just once. This CDR3 has 15 residues. Germline V CDR1 and CDR2: MNHNS, SASEGT. After removal of 3 bases from V and 5 bases from J, the junction contained 6 bases not matched to a gene. The origin of this receptor is a human donor with active or convalescent COVID-19. The donor label of this sample is uncertain. The rearrangement links TRBV6-1 to TRBJ1-2; TRBD1 matches at 10 bases. Sequencing was performed on peripheral blood. CDR3: CASSDGDRGFYGYTF. Here the CDR3 DNA reads TGTGCCAGCAGTGACGGGGACAGGGGATTTTATGGCTACACCTTC.